The 9 T cell receptor beta chains presented below share a single source sample, sequenced in a study of CD8 T cells in ankylosing spondylitis. Study-level findings and limits: A TCR beta motif made of about 8 highly homologous variants seemed typical of ankylosing spondylitis blood.

Each CDR3 protein gets one entry after TCRdb re-called the 5' RACE reads with MiXCR. This table has about 460,000 distinct CDR3 sequences, roughly 5% appearing once. Antigen specificity for these receptors is unknown. The sample was blood, either unsorted or a sorted T cell fraction (not recorded which). The receptor set was obtained from a male donor with ankylosing spondylitis.

This clonotype was picked up a small number of times. This chain links TRBV2 with TRBJ2-5, with 7 bases matching TRBD2. Trimming cost V 6 bases and J 0 bases; bases outside gene matches: 4. Germline CDR1 SNHLY, CDR2 FYNNEI. The CDR3 runs 14 residues. CDR3 region: CASSGGSYQETQYF. The CDR3 nucleotides read TGTGCCAGCAGCGGGGGGAGTTACCAAGAGACCCAGTACTTC. The whole variable domain, remainder taken from reference TRBV2 and TRBJ2-5, is EPEVTQTPSHQVTQMGQEVILRCVPISNHLYFYWYRQILGQKVEFLVSFYNNEISEKSEIFDDQFSVERPDGSNFTLKIRSTKLEDSAMYFCASSGGSYQETQYFGPGTRLLVL.

This clonotype has only a few counts. The rearrangement links TRBV7-9 to TRBJ2-7, with TRBD2 identical over 8 bases. This CDR3 spans 15 amino acids. From germline, CDR1 is SEHNR and CDR2 FQNEAQ (reference sequence). Trimming cost V 5 bases and J 4 bases; bases outside gene matches: 10. CDR3 sequence reads: CASSLTLAEPYEQYF. The CDR3 nucleotides read TGTGCCAGCAGCCTAACACTAGCGGAGCCGTACGAGCAGTACTTC.

This clonotype was detected many times. The V and J genes are TRBV20-1 and TRBJ2-5; D is undetermined. The CDR3 consists of 13 residues. V lost 3 bases and J lost 5, with 13 bases in between. Germline-derived CDR1 and CDR2 are DFQATT and SNEGSKA (reference sequence). The CDR3 sequence is CSASSGAAETQYF. CDR3 DNA: TGCAGTGCTAGTTCCGGAGCCGCGGAGACCCAGTACTTC.

This clonotype was picked up many times. V and J are TRBV5-1 and TRBJ2-7; the D is unclear. There are 15 residues in the CDR3. V lost 0 bases and J lost 3, with 13 bases in between. Germline-derived CDR1 and CDR2 are SGHRS and YFSETQ. The CDR3 DNA reads TGCGCCAGCAGCTTGGACGGCCCAGCCTACTACGAGCAGTACTTC. This translates into CASSLDGPAYYEQYF.

The table lists this clonotype with many counts. CDR3 residues: CASSVGPDPTGATEAFF. The CDR3 DNA sequence: TGTGCCAGCAGCGTAGGGCCAGACCCGACTGGGGCAACTGAAGCTTTCTTT. J is TRBJ1-1 and V is TRBV9; maybe TRBD1 (5 bases). V lost 0 bases to trimming and J lost 5 bases, with 20 bases between them. Germline V gene data show CDR1 as SGDLS and CDR2 as YYNGEE. This CDR3 is 17 amino acids long.

Many counts were recorded for this clonotype. The gene calls are TRBV29-1 and TRBJ2-5; D is possibly TRBD2 (6 bases). Trimming took 3 bases from V and 5 from J, leaving 19 bases between them. This CDR3 spans 15 amino acids. Germline CDR1 and CDR2: SQVTM and ANQGSEA. DNA of the CDR3: TGCAGCGTTGACCGACCAAGGTGGAGGGTGGAGACCCAGTACTTC. Amino acids: CSVDRPRWRVETQYF.

In this sample, this clonotype turned up many times. V is TRBV5-1 and J is TRBJ2-2; 8 nucleotides agree with TRBD1. The V segment lost 4 bases and the J segment 3 bases; nucleotides outside the gene matches: 2. Per germline, CDR1 SGHRS and CDR2 YFSETQ. The CDR3 length is 14 residues. CDR3 DNA sequence: TGCGCCAGCAGCGGGGGACAGGACACCGGGGAGCTGTTTTTT. Encoded protein: CASSGGQDTGELFF. Complete variable domain (other parts from reference TRBV5-1 and TRBJ2-2): KAGVTQTPRYLIKTRGQQVTLSCSPISGHRSVSWYQQTPGQGLQFLFEYFSETQRNKGNFPGRFSGRQFSNSRSEMNVSTLELGDSALYLCASSGGQDTGELFFGEGSRLTVL.

This clonotype was detected many times. This chain uses TRBV4-3 with TRBJ1-5; D is perhaps TRBD1 (5 bases). The V end lost 0 bases, the J end lost 3 bases, and 15 bases lay between the germline ends. The CDR3 totals 17 residues. CDR1 is LGHNA, CDR2 YSLEER, per germline. CDR3 in DNA: TGCGCCAGCAGCCAAGATCTACGGCAGGGAGTCAATCAGCCCCAGCATTTT. This translates into CASSQDLRQGVNQPQHF.

This clonotype was found a few times. The chain recombines TRBV20-1 with TRBJ2-1; 14 bases agree with TRBD2. The CDR3 is made up of 16 amino acids. Germline V gives CDR1 DFQATT, CDR2 SNEGSKA (reference sequence). V dropped 4 bases and J dropped 2; count of bases not matched to a gene: 4. Written as DNA, the CDR3 is TGCAGTGCTAAGGGGACTAGCGGGGGTACCTACAATGAGCAGTTCTTC. Amino acids: CSAKGTSGGTYNEQFF.